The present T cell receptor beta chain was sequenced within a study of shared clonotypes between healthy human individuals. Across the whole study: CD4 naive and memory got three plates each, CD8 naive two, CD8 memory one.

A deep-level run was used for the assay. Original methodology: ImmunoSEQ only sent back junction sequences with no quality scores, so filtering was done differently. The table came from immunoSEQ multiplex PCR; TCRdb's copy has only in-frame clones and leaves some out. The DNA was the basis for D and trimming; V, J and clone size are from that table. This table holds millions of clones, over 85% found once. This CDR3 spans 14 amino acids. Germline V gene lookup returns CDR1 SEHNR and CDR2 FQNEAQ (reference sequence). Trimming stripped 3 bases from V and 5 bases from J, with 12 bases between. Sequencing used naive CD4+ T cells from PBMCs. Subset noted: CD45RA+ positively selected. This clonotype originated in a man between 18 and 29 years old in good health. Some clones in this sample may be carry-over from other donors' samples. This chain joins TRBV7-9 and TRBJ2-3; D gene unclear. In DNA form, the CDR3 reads TGTGCCAGCAGCTTTATGTTTGGCGGAGATACGCAGTATTTT. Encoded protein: CASSFMFGGDTQYF.